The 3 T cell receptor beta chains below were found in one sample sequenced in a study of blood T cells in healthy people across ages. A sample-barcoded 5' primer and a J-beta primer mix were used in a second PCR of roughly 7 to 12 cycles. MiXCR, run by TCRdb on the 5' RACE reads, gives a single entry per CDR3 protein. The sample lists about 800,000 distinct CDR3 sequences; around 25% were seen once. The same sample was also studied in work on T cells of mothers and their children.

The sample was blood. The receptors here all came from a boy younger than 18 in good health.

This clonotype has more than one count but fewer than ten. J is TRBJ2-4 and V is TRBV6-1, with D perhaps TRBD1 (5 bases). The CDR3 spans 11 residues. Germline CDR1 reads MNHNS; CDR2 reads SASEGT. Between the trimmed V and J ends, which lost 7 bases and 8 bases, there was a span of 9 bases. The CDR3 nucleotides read TGTGCCAGCAAAGGGGTGGACATTCAGTACTTC. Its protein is CASKGVDIQYF.

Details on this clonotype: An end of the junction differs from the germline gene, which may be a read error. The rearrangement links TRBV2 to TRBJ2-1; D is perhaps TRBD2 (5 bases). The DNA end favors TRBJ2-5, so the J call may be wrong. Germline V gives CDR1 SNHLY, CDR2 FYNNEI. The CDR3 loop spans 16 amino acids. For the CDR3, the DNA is TGTGCCAGCAGCGAAGGTCGAAGCGGAGGTTGGGAGACCCAGTACTTC. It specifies CASSEGRSGGWETQYF.

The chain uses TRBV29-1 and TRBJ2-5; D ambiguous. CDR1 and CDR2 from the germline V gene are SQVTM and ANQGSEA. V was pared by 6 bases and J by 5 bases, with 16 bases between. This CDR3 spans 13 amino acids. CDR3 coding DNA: TGCAGCGTGGCGAAGGTCAGCTTGGAGACCCAGTACTTC. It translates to CSVAKVSLETQYF.